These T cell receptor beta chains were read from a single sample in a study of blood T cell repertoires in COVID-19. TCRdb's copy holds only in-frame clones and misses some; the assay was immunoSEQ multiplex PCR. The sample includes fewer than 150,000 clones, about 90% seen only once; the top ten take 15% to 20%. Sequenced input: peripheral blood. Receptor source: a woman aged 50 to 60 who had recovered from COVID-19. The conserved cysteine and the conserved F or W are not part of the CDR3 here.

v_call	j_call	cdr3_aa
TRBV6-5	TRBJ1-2	ASSPTGTNYGYT
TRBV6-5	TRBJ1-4	ASSYSRGRNEKLF
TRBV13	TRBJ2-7	ASSRTTADEQY
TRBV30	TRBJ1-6	AWRSTGDSPLH
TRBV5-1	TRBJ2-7	ASSLRLVDSTPVTRYEQY
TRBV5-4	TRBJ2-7	ASSPDLGGTYEQY
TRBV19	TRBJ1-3	ASSTDSYSGNTIY
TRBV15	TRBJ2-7	ATSTTLRGFGNEQY
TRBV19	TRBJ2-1	ASSPGTLSYNEQF
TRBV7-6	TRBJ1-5	ASSLDRGHKESNQPQH
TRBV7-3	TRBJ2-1	ASSQTGTGSSYNEQF
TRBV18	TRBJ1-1	ASSPSTTGKATEAF
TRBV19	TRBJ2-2	ASSIRLDTGELF
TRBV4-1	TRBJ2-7	ASSQFGGASGYEQY
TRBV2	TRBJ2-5	ASRGTGFGTQY
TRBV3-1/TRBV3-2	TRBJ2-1	ASSQDRIGRANEQF
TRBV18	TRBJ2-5	ASSARGSETQY
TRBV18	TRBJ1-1	ASSEDRGAEAF
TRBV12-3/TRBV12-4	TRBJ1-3	ASRMTVIDTIY
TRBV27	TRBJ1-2	ASSPRQATGYT
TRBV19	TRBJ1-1	ASSRGLSLNTEAF
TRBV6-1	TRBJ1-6	ASSEFLSSYNSPLH
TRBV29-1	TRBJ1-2	SVDVLGPNGYT
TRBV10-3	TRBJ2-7	AISRDRGPRNEQY
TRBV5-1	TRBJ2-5	ASRNLLEAPRETQY
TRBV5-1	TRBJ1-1	ASSPDGTAANTEAF
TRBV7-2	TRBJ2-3	ASSSRAFLAGGTDTQY
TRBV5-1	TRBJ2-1	ASSLSRTSGTYEQF
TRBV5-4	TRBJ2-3	ASSKRDGNTDTQY
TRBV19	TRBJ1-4	ASLDVADEKLF
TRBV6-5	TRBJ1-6	ASTPMTGANSPLH
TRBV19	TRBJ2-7	ASGRDGSSYEQY
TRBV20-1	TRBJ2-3	SASGGNRRDTQY
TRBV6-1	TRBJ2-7	ASRGVTYEQY
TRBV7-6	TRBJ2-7	ASSPPEIWGLNEQY
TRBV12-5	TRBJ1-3	ASGLARSTGAGNTIY
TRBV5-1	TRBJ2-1	ASSLGTGRVNEQF
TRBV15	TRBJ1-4	ATSRQPRGANEKLF
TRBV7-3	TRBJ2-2	ASSLVGTSNAGELF
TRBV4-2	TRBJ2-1	ASSQSWYPAGGEQF
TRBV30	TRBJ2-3	AWSPSGLLRDTQY
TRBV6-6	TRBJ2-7	ASSWNLAGSISEQY
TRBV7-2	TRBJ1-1	ASSSQGLRAF
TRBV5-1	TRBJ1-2	ASSLIEAGSNYGYT
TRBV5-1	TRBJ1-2	ASSFTPIIRTGNYGYT
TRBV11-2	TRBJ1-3	ASSVYRGSGNTIY
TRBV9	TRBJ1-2	ASSVSPDTLLGYGYT
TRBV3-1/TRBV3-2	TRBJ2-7	ASSQDWRSYEQY
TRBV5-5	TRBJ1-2	ASSLYLGRGTGDYGYT
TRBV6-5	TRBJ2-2	ASRSAGELF
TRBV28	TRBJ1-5	ASSKQGYSNQPQH
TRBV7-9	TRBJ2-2	AELVTNTGELF
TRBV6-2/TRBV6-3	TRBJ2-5	ASSGTGLETQY
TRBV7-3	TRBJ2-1	ASSAGGSRPEQF
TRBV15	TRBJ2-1	ATSVRTSGHNEQF
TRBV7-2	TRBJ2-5	ASSLNRGRETQY
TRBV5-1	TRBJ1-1	ASSSGQLMNTEAF
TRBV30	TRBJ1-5	AWSADTNQPQH
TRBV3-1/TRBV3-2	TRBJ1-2	ASSQDLAGELYGYT
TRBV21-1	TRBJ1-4	ASSKRLQGAGATNEKLF